One and the same sample provided the 17 T cell receptor beta chains below, sequenced in a study of T cells after yellow fever vaccination. TCRdb recomputed calls from the 5' RACE reads with MiXCR, one row per CDR3 protein. This sample yields about 160,000 distinct CDR3 sequences, of which under 7.5% are seen a single time; approximately 2.4% belongs to the top ten. The material was CD4+ T cells sorted from PBMCs, obtained roughly 5 days after the first yellow fever vaccination. Receptors were obtained from a man between 18 and 29 years old who received the YFV17D yellow fever vaccine.

This clonotype was observed many times. This chain connects TRBV6-5 to TRBJ1-6; the D gene is possibly TRBD1 (5 bases). CDR3 length: 16 residues. Trimming left V 2 bases short and J 6 bases short, with 14 bases between. Germline CDR1 MNHEY, CDR2 SVGAGI. CDR3 protein: CASSYPLGQPNSPLHF. In nucleotides, the CDR3 is TGTGCCAGCAGTTACCCCCTGGGGCAGCCTAATTCACCCCTCCACTTT.

With respect to this clonotype: One base away lies a much larger clone, so this may be a sequencing read error. This rearrangement joins TRBV4-3 to TRBJ1-6; the D is unclear. Germline V gene sequence: CDR1 LGHNA, CDR2 YSLEER. CDR3 length: 13 residues. The chain's CDR3 is CASRQGRHWPLHF. CDR3 sequence (DNA): TGCGCCAGCCGCCAAGGTCGCCACTGGCCCCTCCACTTT.

This clonotype was seen at least ten times. J is TRBJ2-1 and V is TRBV7-2, with TRBD2 as a possible D gene (7 bases). Germline CDR1 is SGHTA and CDR2 is FQGNSA. The CDR3 is made up of 14 amino acids. Trimming stripped 7 bases from V and 6 bases from J, with 16 bases between. The CDR3 loop is CASTSIGGGNEQFF. The DNA for the CDR3 is TGTGCCAGCACCTCCATAGGGGGGGGCAATGAGCAGTTCTTC.

In its sample, this clonotype was seen many times. The chain combines TRBV18 with TRBJ2-6; weak D call: TRBD2 (5 bases). Germline assignment: CDR1 KGHSH and CDR2 LQKENI. This CDR3 comprises 15 residues. Trimming took 0 bases from V and 2 from J, leaving 5 bases between them. DNA for the CDR3: TGTGCCAGCTCACCACCGAGGGCTGGGGCCAACGTCCTGACTTTC. Protein: CASSPPRAGANVLTF.

This clonotype was seen ten or more times. This chain connects TRBV18 to TRBJ2-1; no clear D gene. Germline CDR1 KGHSH, CDR2 LQKENI. The CDR3 totals 13 residues. Trimming stripped 2 bases from V and 7 bases from J, with 9 bases between. The CDR3 DNA is TGTGCCAGCTCACCAATAGAGCAGAATGAGCAGTTCTTC. Protein sequence: CASSPIEQNEQFF.

This clonotype was detected a few times. This chain connects TRBV6-5 to TRBJ1-2; a weak D match, TRBD1 (6 bases). CDR1 MNHEY and CDR2 SVGAGI come from the germline V gene. There are 17 residues in the CDR3. Trimming cost V 2 bases and J 1 base, with 17 bases left between them. DNA for the CDR3: TGTGCCAGCAGTTACCGAGGGGGAGCAGCCCTTAACTATGGCTACACCTTC. It specifies CASSYRGGAALNYGYTF.

This clonotype was counted ten times or more. The V call is TRBV6-5, the J call TRBJ1-1; 7 bases are shared with TRBD1. CDR1 is MNHEY, CDR2 SVGAGI, per germline. The CDR3 length is 14 residues. The ends lost 9 bases at V and 1 base at J; junction bases unmatched: 8. The CDR3 sequence is CARVPRDRNTEAFF. DNA of the CDR3: TGTGCCAGGGTGCCCCGGGACAGGAACACTGAAGCTTTCTTT.

This clonotype was recorded many times. This chain uses TRBV12-3 or TRBV12-4 with TRBJ1-5; D perhaps matches TRBD1 (5 bases). This CDR3 has 14 amino acids. V gave up 5 bases and J gave up 7 bases, with 15 bases separating them. CDR3 loop: CASSGFGGGQPQHF. The CDR3 DNA sequence: TGTGCCAGCAGTGGATTTGGGGGGGGACAGCCCCAGCATTTT.

The CDR3 loop reads CASSQGQGRSYEQYV. The CDR3 DNA sequence: TGTGCCAGCAGCCAGGGACAGGGAAGGTCCTACGAGCAGTACGTC. The genes are TRBV6-2 or TRBV6-3 and TRBJ2-7, with TRBD1 matching over 9 bases. The CDR3 has 15 residues. From germline, CDR1 is MNHEY and CDR2 SVGEGT. The junction had 7 bases not matched to a gene; V was cut back by 6 bases and J by 1 base.

In this sample, this clonotype turned up many times. The chain combines TRBV15 with TRBJ1-1; D is uncertain. Germline loops: CDR1 LNHNV, CDR2 YYDKDF (reference sequence). The CDR3 sequence is 13 residues long. With 2 bases removed from V and 0 bases from J, the gap between germline ends came to 4 bases. CDR3 region: CATSRSVNTEAFF. The DNA of the CDR3 is TGTGCCACCAGCAGAAGCGTGAACACTGAAGCTTTCTTT. The full variable domain, completed using reference TRBV15 and TRBJ1-1, is DAMVIQNPRYQVTQFGKPVTLSCSQTLNHNVMYWYQQKSSQAPKLLFHYYDKDFNNEADTPDNFQSRRPNTSFCFLDIRSPGLGDTAMYLCATSRSVNTEAFFGQGTRLTVV.

The sample holds many counts of this clonotype. This chain links TRBV29-1 with TRBJ2-3; D is uncertain. This CDR3 comprises 12 residues. The germline V gene has CDR1 SQVTM and CDR2 ANQGSEA. Trimming took off 4 bases at V and 2 bases at J, with 7 bases between the two ends. In DNA, the CDR3 is TGCAGCGTTGTTTACTACACAGATACGCAGTATTTT. Amino acids: CSVVYYTDTQYF.

In this sample, this clonotype turned up a few times. This chain links TRBV6-1 with TRBJ1-2, with no clear D. The CDR3 has 15 residues. Germline values: CDR1 MNHNS, CDR2 SASEGT. Trimming removed 9 bases from V and 4 bases from J, with 21 bases in between. The CDR3 bases are TGTGCCAGTACTTTCCCCCCGGCGGAGATCTATGGCTACACCTTC. Translated: CASTFPPAEIYGYTF.

This rearrangement joins TRBV20-1 to TRBJ1-1; D gene unclear. The CDR3 consists of 13 residues. CDR1 and CDR2 (germline): DFQATT, SNEGSKA (reference sequence). V was cut by 6 bases and J by 1 base, with 12 bases left in between. The DNA of the CDR3 is TGCAGTGCCAGGTCAGCGGGGAACACTGAAGCTTTCTTT. This translates into CSARSAGNTEAFF.

This clonotype occurred many times. J is TRBJ1-5 and V is TRBV4-1, with 8 bases that match TRBD1. Germline CDR1 and CDR2: MGHRA and YSYEKL. J gave up 5 bases and V 1 base, and 4 bases lay outside the gene matches. The CDR3 totals 15 residues. The chain's CDR3 is CASSQGGTGYQPQHF. The CDR3 DNA reads TGCGCCAGCAGCCAAGGAGGGACAGGTTATCAGCCCCAGCATTTT.

The table lists this clonotype with a few counts. The chain is built from TRBV3-1 and TRBJ2-3, with D possibly being TRBD1 or TRBD2 (5 bases each). This CDR3 has 16 amino acids. Germline CDR1 is LGHDT and CDR2 is YNNKEL (reference sequence). V lost 3 bases and J 5 bases, leaving 18 bases between the germline ends. The CDR3 loop is CASSHLGTGTGDTQYF. For the CDR3, the DNA is TGTGCCAGCAGCCATCTCGGTACGGGGACGGGAGATACGCAGTATTTT.

This clonotype was observed at least ten times. The chain combines TRBV15 with TRBJ1-1, with D possibly matching TRBD1 (6 bases). V was shortened by 0 bases and J by 5 bases, with 19 bases between the two germline ends. CDR1 and CDR2 (germline): LNHNV, YYDKDF (reference sequence). The length of the CDR3 is 17 residues. DNA for the CDR3: TGTGCCACCAGCAGAGACGGGGGCGTGAGCGAGGGTACTGAAGCTTTCTTT. Protein: CATSRDGGVSEGTEAFF.

This clonotype has more than one count but fewer than ten. J is TRBJ2-6 and V is TRBV19; D ambiguous. This CDR3 comprises 15 residues. The germline V gene encodes CDR1 LNHDA and CDR2 SQIVND (reference sequence). V lost 5 bases to trimming and J lost 1 base, with 9 bases between them. The CDR3 is CASSRGISGANVLTF. CDR3 DNA: TGTGCCAGTAGTCGAGGTATATCTGGGGCCAACGTCCTGACTTTC.